This T cell receptor (beta chain) was captured by sequencing in a study of vaccination effects on CD4 cells after COVID-19. Sequenced by immunoSEQ multiplex PCR; TCRdb stores in-frame clones only, minus some. The top ten hold less than 1.6% of the sample, which has over 30,000 clones, around 80% seen once. CDR1 is SGDLS and CDR2 is YYNGEE in the germline V gene. Trimming left V 3 bases short and J 1 base short, with 7 bases between. CDR3 length: 14 amino acids. This clone was detected a few times. Its specificity is not known. Antigen-specific CD4+ T cells were expanded with viral peptide pools in the ViraFEST assay before sequencing. Once cultured for nine to ten days, the cells underwent separation to obtain CD4+ T cells. Each participant was administered two doses of either the BNT162b2 or the mRNA-1273 vaccine. None of these healthy vaccinees had been infected with SARS-CoV-2 before vaccination. Culturing of a few million PBMC per well took place with around 9.6 IU/ml IL-2 and about 9.3 ug/ml peptides.

The chain combines TRBV9 with TRBJ2-2, with D unclear. The sequence was obtained from a human donor who received a COVID-19 vaccine. Some clones in this sample may be carry-over from other donors' samples. The sequencing here drew on CD4+ T cells from PBMCs cultured with HCoV-NL63 spike peptides, taken after COVID-19 vaccination. The CDR3 coding sequence is TGTGCCAGCAGCGAGTGGGGGAACACCGGGGAGCTGTTTTTT. As protein: CASSEWGNTGELFF.